This is a list of T cell receptor beta chains from one sample in a study of T cell responses to AZD1222 COVID-19 vaccine. Sequencing used immunoSEQ multiplex PCR; TCRdb keeps in-frame clones, though not all of them. The table lists 110,000 or so clones, around 84% of them singletons. Sample: peripheral blood, taken 28 days after the second AZD1222 dose. These receptors came from an adult who received the AZD1222 COVID-19 vaccine. The CDR3 runs from the conserved cysteine through the conserved F or W. The order of the fields is J gene, D gene, V gene, clone size, CDR3 DNA, CDR3 protein. A D gene is named only where the DNA matches it firmly. Size values are once, few and many counts, or a class for expanded clones, and some rows have none.

TRBJ2-7	-	TRBV28	-	TGTGCCAGCAGTTTAGGCCACAACTACGAGCAGTACTTC	CASSLGHNYEQYF
TRBJ1-2	TRBD1	TRBV7-3	once	TGTGCCAGCAGCCCGACAGGGGGCTCTAACTATGGCTACACCTTC	CASSPTGGSNYGYTF
TRBJ1-1	TRBD1	TRBV28	-	TGTGCCAGCGGGACAGGGGGCGAGAACACTGAAGCTTTCTTT	CASGTGGENTEAFF
TRBJ1-5	TRBD1	TRBV2	-	TGTGCCAGCAGTGAATTTCAGGGGGCGCGTAGCAATCAGCCCCAGCATTTT	CASSEFQGARSNQPQHF
TRBJ1-5	-	TRBV5-5	-	TGTGCCAGCAGCGCCCTGGGGCAGAGCAATCAGCCCCAGCATTTT	CASSALGQSNQPQHF
TRBJ2-1	TRBD1	TRBV6-4	-	TGTGCCAGCACAGGCAGGGGGCTTCTCAACAATGAGCAGTTCTTC	CASTGRGLLNNEQFF
TRBJ2-7	TRBD2	TRBV6-5	once	TGTGCCAGCAGTCGGGCTAGCGGTATCTACGAGCAGTACTTC	CASSRASGIYEQYF
TRBJ1-4	TRBD1	TRBV19	-	TGTGCCAGTAGCCCACAGGGGACAACTAATGAAAAACTGTTTTTT	CASSPQGTTNEKLFF
TRBJ1-1	-	TRBV6-5	-	TGTGCCAGCAGTTACTTGGGCGGAGAGTCGAACACTGAAGCTTTCTTT	CASSYLGGESNTEAFF
TRBJ1-2	-	TRBV6-5	-	TGTGCCAGCCCCCTTCAGGGGTATGGCTACACCTTC	CASPLQGYGYTF
TRBJ1-6	-	TRBV10-3	-	TGTGCCACCAACCACGAACACAGTTTAAATTCACCCCTCCACTTT	CATNHEHSLNSPLHF
TRBJ2-7	-	TRBV6-5	once	TGTGCCAGCAGTTACTCGTTGGTTAGCGGATCCTACGAGCAGTACTTC	CASSYSLVSGSYEQYF
TRBJ1-6	TRBD1	TRBV10-1	-	TGCGCCAGCAGATTGGACAGGACCGGTTCACCCCTCCACTTT	CASRLDRTGSPLHF
TRBJ2-7	-	TRBV27	-	TGTGCCAGCAGTGTTGGGCACTCCTACGAGCAGTACTTC	CASSVGHSYEQYF
TRBJ2-3	-	TRBV9	-	TGTGCCAGCCAGGGACACAACACAGATACGCAGTATTTT	CASQGHNTDTQYF
TRBJ1-1	-	TRBV7-2	-	TGTGCCAGCAGCTTAGTAATAGGGGGTACTACTGAAGCTTTCTTT	CASSLVIGGTTEAFF
TRBJ2-3	TRBD2	TRBV5-6	-	TGTGCCAGCAGCTTTAGCGGGGGGCTCAGCACAGATACGCAGTATTTT	CASSFSGGLSTDTQYF
TRBJ2-7	TRBD2	TRBV6-6	-	TGTGCCACATGGGGGCCTAGCGGGGGGGCAGGCGAGCAGTACTTC	CATWGPSGGAGEQYF
TRBJ1-2	TRBD1	TRBV27	-	TGTGCCAACCCAGGGGGCTCTGGCTACACCTTC	CANPGGSGYTF
TRBJ1-4	-	TRBV3-1/TRBV3-2	-	TGTGCCAGCAGCCAAACCGGAGGGGTTAATGAAAAACTGTTTTTT	CASSQTGGVNEKLFF
TRBJ1-1	TRBD1	TRBV7-9	-	TGTGCCAGCAGCGTAGGGGACAGCTTAAACACTGAAGCTTTCTTT	CASSVGDSLNTEAFF
TRBJ2-2	-	TRBV10-3	-	TGTGCCATCAGTGAGCCGAAGGGGGGGACGGCCGGGGAGCTGTTTTTT	CAISEPKGGTAGELFF
TRBJ2-3	-	TRBV6-1	-	TGTGCCAGCAGTGAAAGGGGAGTGGATACGCAGTATTTT	CASSERGVDTQYF
TRBJ1-2	TRBD1	TRBV4-1	-	TGCGCCAGCAGCCATTATTGGTCAGGGGGCGACTATGGCTACACCTTC	CASSHYWSGGDYGYTF
TRBJ2-1	TRBD1	TRBV7-7	-	TGTGCCAGCAGCCAGGGACAGGGGCAGGGGGAGCAGTTCTTC	CASSQGQGQGEQFF
TRBJ2-2	-	TRBV4-3	-	TGCGCCAGCAGCCAAGATTCAAGATGGTGGCAGGGTAGCACCGGGGAGCTGTTTTTT	CASSQDSRWWQGSTGELFF
TRBJ1-1	-	TRBV29-1	-	TGCAGCGTTGAGGGCAGCGGGCCCGAAGCTTTCTTT	CSVEGSGPEAFF
TRBJ2-1	-	TRBV5-4	-	TGTGCCAGCAGCTGGGGGGGCGGGGCGAACTATAATGAGCAGTTCTTC	CASSWGGGANYNEQFF
TRBJ2-1	TRBD2	TRBV7-9	once	TGTGCCAGCAGGAATAGCGGGGGAAATGAGCAGTTCTTC	CASRNSGGNEQFF
TRBJ2-2	-	TRBV23-1	-	TGCGCCAGCAGTCAATCGAGGGGAGACAGATACACAACCGGGGAGCTGTTTTTT	CASSQSRGDRYTTGELFF
TRBJ1-6	-	TRBV21-1	-	TGTGCCAGCAGCAATGGCGCGACCTATAATTCACCCCTCCACTTT	CASSNGATYNSPLHF
TRBJ1-2	TRBD1	TRBV3-1/TRBV3-2	-	TGTGCCAGCAGCCATGATACGACAGGGTGGGCTGGCTACACCTTC	CASSHDTTGWAGYTF
TRBJ1-5	-	TRBV5-4	-	TGTGCCAGCAGCTTGCAGGGGATTGGGAGCAATCAGCCCCAGCATTTT	CASSLQGIGSNQPQHF
TRBJ1-1	TRBD1	TRBV7-9	-	TGTGCCAGCAGCGAGGGACAGCGAGCTTTCTTT	CASSEGQRAFF
TRBJ2-5	-	TRBV30	once	TGTGCCTGGAACCGCGACCAGGAGACCCAGTACTTC	CAWNRDQETQYF
TRBJ1-2	-	TRBV12-3/TRBV12-4	-	TGTGCCAGCAGTGGACTGGGAGGCTATGGCTACACCTTC	CASSGLGGYGYTF
TRBJ1-6	-	TRBV28	-	TGTGCCAGCAGTTTGGGAAGGAGGATCTATAATTCACCCCTCCACTTT	CASSLGRRIYNSPLHF
TRBJ2-7	-	TRBV19	few	TGTGCCAGTAGTTCCCAGGCCGGACATGAATACTTC	CASSSQAGHEYF
TRBJ1-2	-	TRBV12-3/TRBV12-4	-	TGTGCCAGCACCCTGGGACGTTTCTATGGCTACACCTTC	CASTLGRFYGYTF
TRBJ2-5	-	TRBV27	-	TGTGCCAGCAGTTTATCGTATAGAGAGACCCAGTACTTC	CASSLSYRETQYF
TRBJ1-2	-	TRBV7-9	-	TGTGCCAGCAGCTTAGACAGGACTACTAACTATGGCTACACCTTC	CASSLDRTTNYGYTF
TRBJ2-3	-	TRBV29-1	-	TGCAGCGTTGGGACCGATAGCGCGGACACAGATACGCAGTATTTT	CSVGTDSADTDTQYF